A single sample is the source of the 9 T cell receptor beta chains below, sequenced in a study of cytomegalovirus exposure and HLA in healthy donors. The PCR used 60 Vbeta and 13 Jbeta primers. Some clones are missing from TCRdb's copy, which holds only in-frame ones; the method was immunoSEQ multiplex PCR. The sample yields some 150,000 clones, more than 60% seen once. The sequenced material came from PBMCs. The receptors shown here come from a man aged 35-49 years in good health and CMV-seronegative.

Notes on this clone: One end of the junction fails to match germline, which may point to a read error. J is TRBJ2-1 and V is TRBV11-2; 13 nucleotides agree with TRBD2. Germline V gene lookup returns CDR1 SGHAT and CDR2 FQNNGV. There are 13 residues in the CDR3. CDR3: CASSLRVGTSGIF. DNA for the CDR3: TGTGCCAGCAGCTTAAGGGTCGGGACTAGCGGGATCTTC.

The V gene is TRBV7-9, the J gene TRBJ2-4; 7 bases line up with TRBD2. CDR1 SEHNR and CDR2 FQNEAQ come from the germline V gene (reference sequence). There are 15 residues in the CDR3. With 0 bases clipped from V and 1 base from J, the junction kept 0 bases outside the gene matches. The CDR3 protein is CASSLAGGAKNIQYF. In DNA form, the CDR3 reads TGTGCCAGCAGCTTAGCGGGGGGGGCCAAAAACATTCAGTACTTC.

The chain has TRBV11-3 and TRBJ2-2; a possible D gene is TRBD2 (5 bases). CDR3 length: 17 amino acids. V lost 1 base and J 0 bases, leaving 12 bases between the germline ends. Germline assignment: CDR1 SGHNT and CDR2 YENEEA. The CDR3 nucleotides read TGTGCCAGCAGCTTAGCGGGAACGCTAGCGAACACCGGGGAGCTGTTTTTT. Its translation is CASSLAGTLANTGELFF.

This clone appeared a few times. The chain couples TRBV5-6 to TRBJ1-4; 8 bases are shared with TRBD1. The J segment lost 2 bases and the V segment lost 4 bases, leaving 7 bases of the junction unmatched. The CDR3 totals 16 residues. From germline, CDR1 is SGHDT and CDR2 YYEEEE. In DNA form, the CDR3 reads TGTGCCAGCAGCCTGACAGGGGTCGGGACTAATGAAAAACTGTTTTTT. Translated: CASSLTGVGTNEKLFF.

Note on this clone: Other DNA sequences in this specimen translate into the identical CDR3. The chain couples TRBV2 to TRBJ2-7; 8 bases are shared with TRBD2. The germline CDR1 and CDR2 sequences are SNHLY and FYNNEI. CDR3 size: 17 residues. J gave up 0 bases and V 3 bases, and 10 bases lay outside the gene matches. In DNA, the CDR3 is TGTGCCAGCAGTGAGAAATCTGGCGGGGGGTTCTCCTACGAGCAGTACTTC. Amino acids: CASSEKSGGGFSYEQYF.

The chain is built from TRBV6-6 and TRBJ1-1; D remains ambiguous. The CDR3 loop spans 13 amino acids. Germline lookup yields CDR1 MNHNY and CDR2 SVGAGI (reference sequence). V was trimmed by 2 bases and J by 1 base, leaving 5 bases between them. This CDR3 is CASSYAWNTEAFF. CDR3 sequence (DNA): TGTGCCAGCAGTTACGCGTGGAACACTGAAGCTTTCTTT.

The genes are TRBV2 and TRBJ1-2; D gene uncertain. V lost 5 bases to trimming and J lost 4 bases, with 17 bases between them. This CDR3 comprises 15 residues. Per germline, CDR1 SNHLY and CDR2 FYNNEI. The CDR3 DNA reads as TGTGCCAGCAGTTTACCTCCAGGACTTTCCTATGGCTACACCTTC. Translation: CASSLPPGLSYGYTF.

The gene calls are TRBV28 and TRBJ2-3, with TRBD2 identical over 8 bases. The CDR3 extends over 15 amino acids. The V and J ends lost 8 bases and 3 bases, in that order; junction bases with no gene match: 10. Germline CDR1 and CDR2: MDHEN and SYDVKM. The chain's CDR3 is CASSVTGGPTDTQYF. In nucleotides, the CDR3 is TGTGCCAGCTCCGTAACGGGGGGGCCGACAGATACGCAGTATTTT.

The chain uses TRBV11-2 and TRBJ1-1, with 8 nucleotides matching TRBD1. Germline CDR1 SGHAT, CDR2 FQNNGV. V gave up 4 bases and J gave up 5 bases; unmatched junction bases: 6. This CDR3 contains 14 residues. CDR3 sequence (DNA): TGTGCCAGCAGCTCCTGGAGACAGGGGACTGAAGCTTTCTTT. Its protein product is CASSSWRQGTEAFF.